This TCR beta chain appears in the sequencing data of a study of blood T cell repertoires in COVID-19. Study-wide background: Sources were T cells, B-cell-depleted T cells, or PBMCs; the material itself was cDNA or gDNA.

The protocol was immunoSEQ multiplex PCR, while the TCRdb copy is restricted to in-frame clones and leaves out a portion. Of about 29,000 clones in the sample, around 82% were seen once. Germline values: CDR1 MNHNS, CDR2 SASEGT. The V and J ends lost 2 bases and 8 bases respectively, with 13 bases between them. The CDR3 has 13 residues. The chain recombines TRBV6-1 with TRBJ2-7; D call uncertain. This TCR was sampled from a man aged 80 or over with active COVID-19. Source material: peripheral blood. CDR3 in amino acids: CASSEFEKPQQYF. DNA for the CDR3: TGTGCCAGCAGTGAATTTGAGAAACCTCAGCAGTACTTC.